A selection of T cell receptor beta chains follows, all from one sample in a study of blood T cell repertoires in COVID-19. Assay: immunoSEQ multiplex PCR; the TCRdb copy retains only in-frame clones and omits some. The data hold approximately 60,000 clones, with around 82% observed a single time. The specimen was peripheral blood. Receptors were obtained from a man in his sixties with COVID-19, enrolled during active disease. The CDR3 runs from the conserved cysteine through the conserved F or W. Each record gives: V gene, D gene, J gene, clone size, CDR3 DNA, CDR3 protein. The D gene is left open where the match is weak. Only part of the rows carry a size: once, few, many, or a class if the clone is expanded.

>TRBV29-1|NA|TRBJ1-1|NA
TGCAGCGTTGAGGTGGGCCGAAGAGCTTTCTTT
CSVEVGRRAFF
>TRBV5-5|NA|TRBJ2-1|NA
TGTGCCAGCAGCTTATCAGCGTTCCTCTCCTACAATGAGCAGTTCTTC
CASSLSAFLSYNEQFF
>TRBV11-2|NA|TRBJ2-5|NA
TGTGCCAGCAGCTCGGGACGGTGGGACTACCAAGAGACCCAGTACTTC
CASSSGRWDYQETQYF
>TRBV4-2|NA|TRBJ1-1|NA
TGTGCCAGCACCAGGGGATATGGGAACACTGAAGCTTTCTTT
CASTRGYGNTEAFF
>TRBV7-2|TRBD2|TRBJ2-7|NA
TGTGCCAGCAGCTTAGGGGGAGGGAAGGCCTACGAGCAGTACTTC
CASSLGGGKAYEQYF
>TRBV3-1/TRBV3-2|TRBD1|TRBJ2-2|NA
TGTGCCAGCAGCCCGACAGGGACCGGGGAGCTGTTTTTT
CASSPTGTGELFF
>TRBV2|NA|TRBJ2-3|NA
TGTGCCAGCAGAGATACAGGGACGACGCAGTATTTT
CASRDTGTTQYF
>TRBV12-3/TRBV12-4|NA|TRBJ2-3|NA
TGTGCCAGCAGTTTCATAGATACGCAGTATTTT
CASSFIDTQYF
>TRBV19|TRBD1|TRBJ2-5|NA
TGTGCCAGTAGTACGGGACAGGGCGGCCAAGAGACCCAGTACTTC
CASSTGQGGQETQYF
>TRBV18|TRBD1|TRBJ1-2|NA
TGTGCCAGCTCACCGGACAGGCGTTTTAACTATGGCTACACCTTC
CASSPDRRFNYGYTF
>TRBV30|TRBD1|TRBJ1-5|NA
TGTGCCTGGAGTTCAGACAGGGGTCGGCAGCCCCAGCATTTT
CAWSSDRGRQPQHF
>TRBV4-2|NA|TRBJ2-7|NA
TGTGCCAGCAGCGCTGGAGCCTACGAGCAGTACTTC
CASSAGAYEQYF
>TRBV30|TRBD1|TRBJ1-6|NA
TGTGCCTGGAGTCCGGGACAGGGCAATTCACCCCTCCACTTT
CAWSPGQGNSPLHF
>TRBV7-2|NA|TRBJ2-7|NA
TGTGCCAGCAGCTTAATCAGCTCCTACGAGCAGTACTTC
CASSLISSYEQYF
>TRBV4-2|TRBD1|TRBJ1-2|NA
TGTGCCAGCAGCCAAACAGGGGCCTTACGCTATGGCTACACCTTC
CASSQTGALRYGYTF
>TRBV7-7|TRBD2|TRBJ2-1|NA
TGTGCCAGCAGCTTGGGACTAGCGGGGGTCAGTGAGCAGTTCTTC
CASSLGLAGVSEQFF
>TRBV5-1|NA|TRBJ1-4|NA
TGCGCCAGCAGCGCCGAGCCCTCGAGCGGGAGGGAAAAACTGTTTTTT
CASSAEPSSGREKLFF
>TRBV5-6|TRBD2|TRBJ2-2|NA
TGTGCCAGCAGCCCGGGAGGGGGAGACACCGGGGAGCTGTTTTTT
CASSPGGGDTGELFF
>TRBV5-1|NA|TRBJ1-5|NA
TGCGCCAGCAGCTTGTGGGGGGGGAGCAATCAGCCCCAGCATTTT
CASSLWGGSNQPQHF
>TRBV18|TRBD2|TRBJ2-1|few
TGTGCCAGCTCACGAGGACTAGTGGATGAGCAGTTCTTC
CASSRGLVDEQFF
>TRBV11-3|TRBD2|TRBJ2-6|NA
TGTGCCAGCACTAGCGGGTTTGGGGCCAACGTCCTGACTTTC
CASTSGFGANVLTF
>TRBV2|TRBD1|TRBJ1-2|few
TGTGCCAGCAGCGCGACAGGGTACGGCTACACCTTC
CASSATGYGYTF
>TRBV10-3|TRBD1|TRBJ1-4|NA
TGTGCCATCAGGCCGGGGACAGGGGCGGAAAATGAAAAACTGTTTTTT
CAIRPGTGAENEKLFF
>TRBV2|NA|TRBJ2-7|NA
TGTGCCAGCGGTTCGGTCGGGTCCTACGAGCAGTACTTC
CASGSVGSYEQYF
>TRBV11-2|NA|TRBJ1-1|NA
TGTGCCAGCAGCCCCGGGGGGAGCACTGAAGCTTTCTTT
CASSPGGSTEAFF
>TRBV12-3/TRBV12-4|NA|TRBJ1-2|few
TGTGCCAGCAGTCTGGGCAGGGTGGAGGGCTACACCTTC
CASSLGRVEGYTF
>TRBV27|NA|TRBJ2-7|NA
TGTGCCAGCAGTTTGACGGGGGTCTCCTACGAGCAGTACTTC
CASSLTGVSYEQYF
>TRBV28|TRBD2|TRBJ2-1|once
TGTGCCAGCAGTTTCGCGACTAGCCCCTACAATGAGCAGTTCTTC
CASSFATSPYNEQFF
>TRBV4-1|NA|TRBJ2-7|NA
TGCGCCAGCAGCCAACGCAGGGGTCGTATTTACGAGCAGTACTTC
CASSQRRGRIYEQYF
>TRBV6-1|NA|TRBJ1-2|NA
TGTGCCAGCAGTGAACCAGGGAACTATGGCTACACCTTC
CASSEPGNYGYTF
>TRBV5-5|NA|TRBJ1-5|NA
TGTGCCAGCAGCTTATCGGGGAATAGCAATCAGCCCCAGCATTTT
CASSLSGNSNQPQHF